These 8 T cell receptor beta chains share one sample of origin, sequenced in a study of a mutant IDH1 vaccine in newly diagnosed glioma. No antigen has been assigned to these receptors. Clones were read by immunoSEQ multiplex PCR, and TCRdb kept only the in-frame ones, dropping some. The sample contains roughly 60,000 clones, about 85% of which appear only once. Time point defined: week 23, last vaccination. In the vaccine, a single dose held 300 ug of the mutant IDH1 20-mer peptide, along with topical imiquimod. Sequencing was performed on PBMCs, taken from a glioma patient whose treatment included an IDH1 peptide vaccine. The receptors originated from a man aged 30-40 years with glioma.

The chain has TRBV4-2 and TRBJ1-1; D is uncertain. CDR3 size: 13 residues. The ends were cut back, 5 bases at V and 5 bases at J, with 12 bases in the middle. CDR1 is LGHNA, CDR2 YNFKEQ, per germline. CDR3 amino acids: CASSLDFSTEAFF. The CDR3 DNA follows: TGTGCCAGCAGCTTGGATTTTTCGACTGAAGCTTTCTTT.

This chain uses TRBV2 with TRBJ2-7; D perhaps matches TRBD2 (5 bases). V dropped 7 bases and J dropped 6 bases, with 7 bases sitting between them. The CDR3 is 10 residues long. CDR1 is SNHLY, CDR2 FYNNEI, per germline. DNA for the CDR3: TGTGCCAGCAACGGAGGCGAGCAGTACTTC. This encodes CASNGGEQYF.

V usage is TRBV29-1 and J usage is TRBJ1-2, with 8 bases that match TRBD1. The CDR3 has 14 amino acids. V lost 7 bases, J lost 5 bases, and 12 bases stayed unmatched. Germline-derived CDR1 and CDR2 are SQVTM and ANQGSEA. CDR3 loop: CSAGSTGVEYGYTF. DNA of the CDR3: TGCAGCGCTGGGTCGACAGGGGTGGAATATGGCTACACCTTC.

This clone was seen once. V and J are TRBV27 and TRBJ1-2; TRBD1 agrees at 7 bases. V was clipped by 7 bases and J by 5 bases; unmatched bases: 7. The CDR3 is 13 residues long. The germline CDR1 and CDR2 sequences are MNHEY and SMNVEV (reference sequence). The CDR3 sequence: CASTTGQSYGYTF. The CDR3 DNA reads as TGTGCCAGCACGACGGGACAGTCTTATGGCTACACCTTC.

The chain employs TRBV5-6 and TRBJ1-5; D is ambiguous. The V end lost 3 bases, the J end lost 0 bases, and 13 bases lay between the germline ends. Per the germline V gene, CDR1 is SGHDT and CDR2 is YYEEEE. The CDR3 consists of 16 residues. CDR3 region: CASSSRAWYSNQPQHF. As DNA, the CDR3 is TGTGCCAGCAGCTCCCGGGCCTGGTATAGCAATCAGCCCCAGCATTTT.

CDR3 amino acids: CASSLFRGSFGNQPQHF. The CDR3, as DNA: TGTGCCAGCAGCTTGTTCCGAGGTTCGTTTGGCAATCAGCCCCAGCATTTT. J is TRBJ1-5 and V is TRBV5-6, with D uncertain. Germline V gene data show CDR1 as SGHDT and CDR2 as YYEEEE. V was shortened by 1 base and J by 2 bases, with 16 bases between the two germline ends. CDR3 length equals 17 residues.

The V gene is TRBV6-1, the J gene TRBJ2-3, with TRBD2 identical over 7 bases. This CDR3 comprises 17 residues. CDR1 is MNHNS and CDR2 is SASEGT in the germline V gene. With V trimmed by 0 bases and J by 1 base, 7 bases remained unmatched. The CDR3 DNA reads as TGTGCCAGCAGTGAAGCAATGGGAGGGGCCCGCACAGATACGCAGTATTTT. Translating it yields CASSEAMGGARTDTQYF.

The CDR3 is CSVAEGTGGYEQYF. The CDR3 nucleotides read TGCAGCGTGGCGGAGGGGACAGGGGGCTACGAGCAGTACTTC. The gene calls are TRBV29-1 and TRBJ2-7; 11 bases match TRBD1. V trimming: 6 bases; J trimming: 3 bases; junction bases outside the gene matches: 7. Looked up from germline, CDR1 is SQVTM and CDR2 is ANQGSEA. The CDR3 extends over 14 amino acids.